A selection of T cell receptor beta chains follows, all from one sample in a study of blood T cell repertoires in COVID-19. Here immunoSEQ multiplex PCR was the method, and the copy in TCRdb shows in-frame clones only, minus some. The top ten hold roughly 11% of the sample, which has approximately 320,000 clones, about 90% seen once. Sequencing was carried out using peripheral blood. The receptors here all came from a woman aged 25 to 39 with COVID-19, enrolled during active disease. Each CDR3 is given with its conserved first and last residue. The order of the fields is J gene, V gene, clone size, D gene, CDR3 DNA, CDR3 protein. D genes are given only for firm matches. Size is omitted from some rows. Given values are once, few, many or a class for expanded clones.

TRBJ1-4 TRBV7-9 - TRBD1 TGTGCCAGCAGCCCGCAGACAGGGGAGAATGAAAAACTGTTTTTT CASSPQTGENEKLFF
TRBJ2-5 TRBV5-1 - TRBD2 TGCGCCAGTCAAGCGGGGGGTTATCAAGAGACCCAGTACTTC CASQAGGYQETQYF
TRBJ1-3 TRBV7-2 few - TGTGCCAGCAGCTTTGGAGGCCTCTACTCTGGAAACACCATATATTTT CASSFGGLYSGNTIYF
TRBJ2-7 TRBV10-1 few TRBD1 TGCGCCAGCAGTGAGGCAGGGGGCCGCGAGCAGTACTTC CASSEAGGREQYF
TRBJ1-2 TRBV5-1 - - TGCGCCAGCAGCTTGACAGGGCCTGGCTACACCTTC CASSLTGPGYTF
TRBJ2-1 TRBV5-4 - TRBD2 TGTGCCAGCAGCTTGGGAGCGGGGGGTTTCAATGAGCAGTTCTTC CASSLGAGGFNEQFF
TRBJ1-2 TRBV29-1 - TRBD1 TGCAGCGTCCAGACAGGGCAGGGCTACACCTTC CSVQTGQGYTF
TRBJ2-7 TRBV6-5 - TRBD1 TGTGCCAGCTTGGGACAGGGAATCCACGAGCAGTACTTC CASLGQGIHEQYF
TRBJ2-2 TRBV7-9 - - TGTGCCAGCAGCTTAGTGCAGGGGAGCGGGGAGCTGTTTTTT CASSLVQGSGELFF
TRBJ2-7 TRBV5-6 - - TGTGCCAGCAGCTTCGGACTATCCGCGGAGGGGTCCTACGAGCAGTACTTC CASSFGLSAEGSYEQYF
TRBJ2-1 TRBV5-1 - TRBD2 TGCGCCAGCAGCCTGCGGACTAGCGGGGGGGCATACAATGAGCAGTTCTTC CASSLRTSGGAYNEQFF
TRBJ2-7 TRBV5-4 - - TGTGCCAGCGGAAAACGAGGGGAGCAGTACTTC CASGKRGEQYF
TRBJ1-1 TRBV30 - - TGTGCCTGGTCTTATATGAACACTGAAGCTTTCTTT CAWSYMNTEAFF
TRBJ1-6 TRBV1 - - TGCACCAGCAGCCAACAGCAGGGTTATAATTCACCCCTCCACTTT CTSSQQQGYNSPLHF
TRBJ1-3 TRBV19 - - TGTGCCAGTAGTGGTGGACAGTTATTCTCTGCCGGAAACACCATATATTTT CASSGGQLFSAGNTIYF
TRBJ2-5 TRBV6-2/TRBV6-3 - TRBD1 TGTGCCAGCAGTTACCCTGACAGGGGGGCCTGGCGAGAGACCCAGTACTTC CASSYPDRGAWRETQYF
TRBJ2-7 TRBV5-1 - TRBD1 TGCGCCAGCAGCTTGGGGGCAGGGGGTCCGTACGAGCAGTACTTC CASSLGAGGPYEQYF
TRBJ1-5 TRBV11-2 - - TGTGCCAGCAGCTTCGGTCAGCCCCAGCATTTT CASSFGQPQHF
TRBJ1-5 TRBV19 - - TGTGCCAGTCAGGGCCAGGGTAACAGCAATCAGCCCCAGCATTTT CASQGQGNSNQPQHF
TRBJ1-5 TRBV19 - TRBD1 TGTGCCAGTAGAACTCGGGGGACAGGGGTGAATCAGCCCCAGCATTTT CASRTRGTGVNQPQHF
TRBJ2-2 TRBV5-1 few TRBD2 TGCGCCAGCAGCCGACCGGGGGGTGACACCGGGGAGCTGTTTTTT CASSRPGGDTGELFF
TRBJ2-7 TRBV28 - - TGTGCCAGCAGTTTAAGAGGTAGAGACTACGAGCAGTACTTC CASSLRGRDYEQYF
TRBJ1-1 TRBV7-9 few TRBD1 TGTGCCAGCAGCGGACACCGGGACAGGCCGATGAACACTGAAGCTTTCTTT CASSGHRDRPMNTEAFF
TRBJ1-4 TRBV20-1 once - TGCAGTGCTATCGGGCCAGGGAAACTGTTTTTT CSAIGPGKLFF
TRBJ2-1 TRBV28 - TRBD1 TGTGCCAGCAGTTCACCACCGGACAGGACTTCCTACAATGAGCAGTTCTTC CASSSPPDRTSYNEQFF